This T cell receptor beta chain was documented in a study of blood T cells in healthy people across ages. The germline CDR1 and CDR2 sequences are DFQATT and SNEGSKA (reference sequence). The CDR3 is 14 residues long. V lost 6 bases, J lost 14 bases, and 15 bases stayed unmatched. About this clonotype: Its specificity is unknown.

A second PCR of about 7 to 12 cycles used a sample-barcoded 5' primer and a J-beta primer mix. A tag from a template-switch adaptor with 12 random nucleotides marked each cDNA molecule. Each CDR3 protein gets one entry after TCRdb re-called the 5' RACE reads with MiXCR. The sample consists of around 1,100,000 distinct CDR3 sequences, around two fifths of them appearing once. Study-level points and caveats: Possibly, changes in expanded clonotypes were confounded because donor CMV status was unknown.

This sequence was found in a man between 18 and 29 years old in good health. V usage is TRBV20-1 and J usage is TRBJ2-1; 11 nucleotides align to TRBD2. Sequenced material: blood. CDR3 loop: CSALPSGGSSRKFF. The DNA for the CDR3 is TGCAGTGCCCTACCTAGCGGGGGGTCGAGTAGGAAGTTCTTC.